This note documents a single T cell receptor beta chain sequence. This clonotype has more than one count but fewer than ten. What this receptor recognizes is not known. The record has no base qualities; no much larger clone is one base away. For this chain, trimming is 5 bases at the V end and 4 bases at the J end, and the number of junction bases without a gene match is 0. The CDR3 runs 14 amino acids, cysteine and phenylalanine included. Only CDR3 DNA remains: 42 bases, in frame from the first base. The CDR1 and CDR2 encoded by the germline V gene (reference sequence) are LNHDA and SQIVND. This was a case-control study nested in a cohort of healthcare workers in London, UK, who had nasopharyngeal swab PCR tests and blood samples taken every week. Between 23 and 31 March 2020, the week of the UK lockdown, healthcare workers were enrolled and then followed up weekly for as long as 16 weeks. Library generation was performed with 5' RACE. The run used a NextSeq 500. In the TCR library protocol, unique molecular identifiers were attached to individual cDNA molecules to correct for PCR bias and sequencing error. Both TCR alpha and beta chains were sequenced, and tight co-correlation was observed between alpha and beta sequence abundances in each sample. The published analysis was carried out like this. Decombinator V4 was used to perform V gene, J gene and CDR3 annotation of TCR sequences. TCRs were defined as expanded if a significant change between any two time points was detected under a Poisson model with p below 0.0001. TCR abundances were normalised to the total number of TCRs sequenced per sample and were expressed as counts per million. MAIT TCRs were defined by TRAV1-2 paired with TRAJ12, TRAJ20 or TRAJ33, and iNKT TCRs by TRAV10 paired with TRAJ18. VDJdb, accessed on 1 November 2021, was searched for TCRs annotated for CMV, EBV and SARS-CoV-2, and TCRs annotated for more than one antigen were excluded. TCRdb ran its own pipeline on the public reads, namely fastp trimming at Q25 and MiXCR clone calling, and kept in-frame beta chains. Duplicate CDR3 protein sequences are folded into a single record with the most common DNA and genes. These V and J calls originate from TCRdb's pipeline instead of the authors' own analysis. Across this sample there are about 49,000 distinct CDR3 sequences, with around 4% seen only once. Around 6% of the sample lies in the top ten.

The sample belongs to a study of early T cells in non-severe SARS-CoV-2 infection (dated by TCRdb to the early 2020s). Study-wide context: Because TCR sequencing was done on bulk RNA from unsorted whole blood, the alpha and beta chains could not be paired. The full study reports these points: VDJdb matching was skewed toward anti-spike CD8 responses and likely underestimated virus-specific expansions by missing private and CD4 specificities.

This TCR was recovered from an adult who was a healthcare worker with PCR-confirmed SARS-CoV-2 infection or an uninfected control (not recorded which). Sequencing was carried out using whole blood. This receptor chain uses TRBV19 and TRBJ2-1, with 12 bases in between that match TRBD2. The CDR3 is CASSGLAGYNEQFF. Here is the DNA: TGTGCCAGTAGTGGACTAGCGGGATACAATGAGCAGTTCTTC. Reference TRBV19 and TRBJ2-1 proteins supply the regions before and after the CDR3; the full variable domain is: DGGITQSPKYLFRKEGQNVTLSCEQNLNHDAMYWYRQDPGQGLRLIYYSQIVNDFQKGDIAEGYSVSREKKESFPLTVTSAQKNPTAFYLCASSGLAGYNEQFFGPGTRLTVL.